This section outlines one T cell receptor (beta chain) sequence together with its context. Antigen specificity is unknown. Generated by immunoSEQ multiplex PCR, the TCRdb table keeps only in-frame clones and is missing some. The top ten clones hold 0.4% to 0.6% of a sample with 38,000 or so clones, about 87% of them seen once. V lost 6 bases to trimming and J lost 10 bases; unmatched junction nucleotides: 11. Germline loops: CDR1 MNHNS, CDR2 SASEGT. The length of the CDR3 is 14 residues. These data are taken from a study of CD8 T cells in acute hepatitis C reinfection. Overall study findings and caveats: Exact CDR3 sharing with other epitopes was rare, possibly method-limited. Follow-up repertoires were missing for chronically infected subjects.

The time point here: naive CD8 control sorted from an acute-time-point sample. People who inject drugs in the Montreal Hepatitis C Cohort were donors. CD3, CD8 and CD45RO antibodies stained cells; a viability dye excluded dead cells. The chain couples TRBV6-1 to TRBJ1-1; the match to TRBD1 covers 10 bases. The sample taken for sequencing was naive CD8+ T cells from PBMCs. This clonotype originated in a man aged 25 to 45 with chronic hepatitis C. CDR3 in amino acids: CASSWDRGLPGAFF. In nucleotides, the CDR3 is TGTGCCAGCAGCTGGGACAGGGGCCTACCGGGAGCTTTCTTT.